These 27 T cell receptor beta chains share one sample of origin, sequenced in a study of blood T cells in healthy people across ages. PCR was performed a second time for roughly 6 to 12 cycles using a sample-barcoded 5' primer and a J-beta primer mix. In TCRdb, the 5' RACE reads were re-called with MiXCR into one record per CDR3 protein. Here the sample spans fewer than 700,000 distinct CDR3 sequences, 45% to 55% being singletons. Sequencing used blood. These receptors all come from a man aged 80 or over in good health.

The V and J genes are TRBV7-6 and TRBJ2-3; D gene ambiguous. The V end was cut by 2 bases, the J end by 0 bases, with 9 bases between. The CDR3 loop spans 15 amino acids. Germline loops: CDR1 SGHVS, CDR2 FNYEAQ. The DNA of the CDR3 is TGTGCCAGCAGCTTATACCAGACTAGCACAGATACGCAGTATTTT. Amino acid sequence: CASSLYQTSTDTQYF.

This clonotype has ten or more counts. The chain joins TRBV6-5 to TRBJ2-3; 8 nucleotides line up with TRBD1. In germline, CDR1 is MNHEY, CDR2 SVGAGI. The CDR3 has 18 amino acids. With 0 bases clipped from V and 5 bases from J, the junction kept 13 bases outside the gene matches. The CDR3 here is CASSYSGTGGVIRDTQYF. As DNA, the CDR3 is TGTGCCAGCAGTTACTCAGGGACAGGCGGGGTGATCAGAGATACGCAGTATTTT.

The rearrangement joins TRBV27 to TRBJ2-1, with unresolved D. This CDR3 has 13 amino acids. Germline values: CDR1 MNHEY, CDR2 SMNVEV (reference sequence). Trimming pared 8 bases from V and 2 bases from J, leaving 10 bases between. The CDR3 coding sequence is TGTGCCAGCGCAGGTGGCCCCTACAATGAGCAGTTCTTC. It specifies CASAGGPYNEQFF.

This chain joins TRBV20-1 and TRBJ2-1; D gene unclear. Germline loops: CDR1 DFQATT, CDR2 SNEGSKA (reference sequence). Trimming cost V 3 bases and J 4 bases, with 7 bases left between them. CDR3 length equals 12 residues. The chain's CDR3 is CSASPRYNEQFF. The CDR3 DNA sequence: TGCAGTGCTAGTCCCAGATACAATGAGCAGTTCTTC.

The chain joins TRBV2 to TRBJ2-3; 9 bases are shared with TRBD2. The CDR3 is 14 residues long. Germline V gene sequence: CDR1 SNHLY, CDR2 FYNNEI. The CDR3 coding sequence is TGTGCAGTGGGGCGGGAGGGCCGCACAGATACGCAGTATTTT. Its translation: CAVGREGRTDTQYF.

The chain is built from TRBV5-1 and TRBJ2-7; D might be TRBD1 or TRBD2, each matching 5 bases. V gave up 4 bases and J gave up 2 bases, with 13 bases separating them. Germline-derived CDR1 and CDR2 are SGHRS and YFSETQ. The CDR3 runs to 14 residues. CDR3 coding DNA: TGCGCCAGCAGCCTTCGCCCGGGACCCTACGAGCAGTACTTC. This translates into CASSLRPGPYEQYF.

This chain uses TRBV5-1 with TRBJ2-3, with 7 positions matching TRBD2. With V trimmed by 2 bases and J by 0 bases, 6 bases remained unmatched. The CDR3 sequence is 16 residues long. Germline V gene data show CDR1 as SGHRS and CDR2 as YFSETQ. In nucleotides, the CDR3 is TGCGCCAGCAGCTTTGGTGGGGGGGGAAGCACAGATACGCAGTATTTT. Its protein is CASSFGGGGSTDTQYF.

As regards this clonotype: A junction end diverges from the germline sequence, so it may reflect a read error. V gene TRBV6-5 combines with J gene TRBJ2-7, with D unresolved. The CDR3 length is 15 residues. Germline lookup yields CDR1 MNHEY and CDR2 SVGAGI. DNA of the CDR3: TGTGCCGGCAGTTACCGAGAGGAGTTCTCCTACGAGCAGTACTTC. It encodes CAGSYREEFSYEQYF.

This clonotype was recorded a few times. In DNA form, the CDR3 reads TGTGCCAGCACCCCTTCCGGGGTTAGCACAGATACGCAGTATTTT. Encoded protein: CASTPSGVSTDTQYF. This chain connects TRBV7-9 to TRBJ2-3; D is perhaps TRBD2 (5 bases). Trimming cost V 7 bases and J 0 bases, with 14 bases left between them. The CDR3 is 15 residues long. CDR1 is SEHNR, CDR2 FQNEAQ, per germline (reference sequence).

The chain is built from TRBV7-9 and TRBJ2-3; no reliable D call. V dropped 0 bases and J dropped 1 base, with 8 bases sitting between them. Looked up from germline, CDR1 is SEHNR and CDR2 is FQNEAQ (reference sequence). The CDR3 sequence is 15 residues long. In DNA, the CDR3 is TGTGCCAGCAGCTTAGCCTTCGTCGGCACAGATACGCAGTATTTT. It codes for CASSLAFVGTDTQYF.

The CDR3 loop reads CATREVFQETQYF. The CDR3, as DNA: TGTGCCACCAGGGAAGTCTTCCAAGAGACCCAGTACTTC. The chain combines TRBV6-6 with TRBJ2-5, with D possibly matching TRBD1 (5 bases). CDR3 length: 13 amino acids. The germline V gene has CDR1 MNHNY and CDR2 SVGAGI (reference sequence). V lost 10 bases, J lost 1 base, and 13 bases lay in between.

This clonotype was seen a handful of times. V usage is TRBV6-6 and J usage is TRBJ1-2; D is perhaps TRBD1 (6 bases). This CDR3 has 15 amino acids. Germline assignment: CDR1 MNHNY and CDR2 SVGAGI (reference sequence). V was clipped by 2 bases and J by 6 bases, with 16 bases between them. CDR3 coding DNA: TGTGCCAGCAGTTACCGGGCTGGGACACCAGATGGCTACACCTTC. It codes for CASSYRAGTPDGYTF.

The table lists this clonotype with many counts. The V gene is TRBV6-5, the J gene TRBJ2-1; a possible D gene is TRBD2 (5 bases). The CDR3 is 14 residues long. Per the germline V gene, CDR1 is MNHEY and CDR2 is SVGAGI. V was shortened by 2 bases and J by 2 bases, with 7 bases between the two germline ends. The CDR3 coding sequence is TGTGCCAGCAGTTACGGGAGTCCCTACAATGAGCAGTTCTTC. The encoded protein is CASSYGSPYNEQFF.

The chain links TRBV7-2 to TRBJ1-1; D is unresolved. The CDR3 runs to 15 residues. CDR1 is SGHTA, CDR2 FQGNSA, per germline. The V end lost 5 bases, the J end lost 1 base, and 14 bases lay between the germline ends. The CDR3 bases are TGTGCCAGCAGCCCAGATAAGAACCCGAACACTGAAGCTTTCTTT. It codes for CASSPDKNPNTEAFF.

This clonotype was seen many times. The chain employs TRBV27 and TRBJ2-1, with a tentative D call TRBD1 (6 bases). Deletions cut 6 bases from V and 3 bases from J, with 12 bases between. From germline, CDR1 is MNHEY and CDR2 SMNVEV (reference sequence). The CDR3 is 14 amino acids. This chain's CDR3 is CASSLTGLYNEQFF. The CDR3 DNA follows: TGTGCCAGCAGCCTTACAGGGCTCTACAATGAGCAGTTCTTC.

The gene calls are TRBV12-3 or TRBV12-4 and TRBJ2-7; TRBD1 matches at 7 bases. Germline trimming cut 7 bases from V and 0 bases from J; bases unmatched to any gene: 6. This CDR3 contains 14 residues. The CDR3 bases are TGTGCCAGCACCCCAGGGGGAAGCTCCTACGAGCAGTACTTC. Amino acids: CASTPGGSSYEQYF.

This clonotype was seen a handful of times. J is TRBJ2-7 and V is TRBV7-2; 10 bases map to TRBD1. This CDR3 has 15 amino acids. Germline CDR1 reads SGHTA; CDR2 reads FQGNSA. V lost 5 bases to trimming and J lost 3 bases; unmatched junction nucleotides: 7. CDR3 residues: CASSNRGDRGYEQYF. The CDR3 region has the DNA TGTGCCAGCAGCAATAGGGGGGACAGGGGCTACGAGCAGTACTTC.

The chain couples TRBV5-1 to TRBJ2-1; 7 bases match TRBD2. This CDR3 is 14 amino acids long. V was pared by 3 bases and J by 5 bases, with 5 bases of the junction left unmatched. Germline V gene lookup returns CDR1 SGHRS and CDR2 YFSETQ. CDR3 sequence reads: CASSYAAGNNEQFF. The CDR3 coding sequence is TGCGCCAGCAGCTATGCAGCGGGGAACAATGAGCAGTTCTTC.

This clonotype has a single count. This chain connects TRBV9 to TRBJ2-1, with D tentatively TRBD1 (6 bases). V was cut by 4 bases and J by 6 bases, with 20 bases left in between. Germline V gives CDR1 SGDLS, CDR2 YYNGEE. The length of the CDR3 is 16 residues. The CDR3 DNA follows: TGTGCCAGCAGCCCGTCCAGGGGAACAACAGGCAATGAGCAGTTCTTC. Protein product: CASSPSRGTTGNEQFF.

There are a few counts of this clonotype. The CDR3 coding sequence is TGTGCCAGCAGTTATAGGGACAGGGGGCTTTCACCCCTCCACTTT. Its protein product is CASSYRDRGLSPLHF. The J gene is TRBJ1-6, the V gene TRBV12-3 or TRBV12-4; TRBD1 matches at 12 bases. V lost 4 bases to trimming and J lost 9 bases; unmatched junction nucleotides: 4. The CDR3 has 15 amino acids.

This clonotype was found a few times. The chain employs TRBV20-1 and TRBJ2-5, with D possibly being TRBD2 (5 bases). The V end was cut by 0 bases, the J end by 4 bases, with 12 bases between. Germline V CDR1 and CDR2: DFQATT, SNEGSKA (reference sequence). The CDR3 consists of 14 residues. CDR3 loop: CSARDLARRETQYF. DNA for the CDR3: TGCAGTGCTAGAGATCTAGCTAGAAGAGAGACCCAGTACTTC.

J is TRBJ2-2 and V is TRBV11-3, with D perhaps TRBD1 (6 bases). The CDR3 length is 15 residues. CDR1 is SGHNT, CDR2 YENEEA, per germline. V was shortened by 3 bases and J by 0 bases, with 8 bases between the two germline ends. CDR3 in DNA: TGTGCCAGCAGCTTTGGGACAACGAACACCGGGGAGCTGTTTTTT. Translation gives CASSFGTTNTGELFF.

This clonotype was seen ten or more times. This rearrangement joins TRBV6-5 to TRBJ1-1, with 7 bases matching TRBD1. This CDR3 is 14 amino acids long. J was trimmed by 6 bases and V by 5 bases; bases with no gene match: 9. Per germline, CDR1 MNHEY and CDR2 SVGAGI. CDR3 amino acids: CASSARDRGPEAFF. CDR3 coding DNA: TGTGCCAGCAGTGCCCGGGACAGAGGCCCTGAAGCTTTCTTT.

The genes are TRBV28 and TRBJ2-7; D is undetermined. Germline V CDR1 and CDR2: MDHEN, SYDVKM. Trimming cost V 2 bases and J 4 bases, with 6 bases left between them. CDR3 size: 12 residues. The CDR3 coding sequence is TGTGCCAGCAGTTTACTTGCTTACGAGCAGTACTTC. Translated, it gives CASSLLAYEQYF.

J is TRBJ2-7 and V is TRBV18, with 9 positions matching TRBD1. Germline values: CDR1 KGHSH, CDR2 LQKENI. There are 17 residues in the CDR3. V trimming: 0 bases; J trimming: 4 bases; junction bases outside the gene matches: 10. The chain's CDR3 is CASSPPAPGQGPYEQYF. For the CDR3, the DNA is TGTGCCAGCTCACCACCGGCACCGGGACAGGGCCCTTACGAGCAGTACTTC. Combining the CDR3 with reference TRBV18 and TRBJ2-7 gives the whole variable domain NAGVMQNPRHLVRRRGQEARLRCSPMKGHSHVYWYRQLPEEGLKFMVYLQKENIIDESGMPKERFSAEFPKEGPSILRIQQVVRGDSAAYFCASSPPAPGQGPYEQYFGPGTRLTVT.

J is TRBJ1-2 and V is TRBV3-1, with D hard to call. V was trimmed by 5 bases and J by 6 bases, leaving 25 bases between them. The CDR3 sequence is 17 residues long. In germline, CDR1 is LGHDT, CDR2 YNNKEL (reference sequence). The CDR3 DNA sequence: TGTGCCAGCAGCATTGGGATTGGGGAGGTATTGGTGGATGGCTACACCTTC. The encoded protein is CASSIGIGEVLVDGYTF.

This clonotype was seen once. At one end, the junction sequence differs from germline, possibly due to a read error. CDR3 amino acids: CAGSQAGGSSYNEQFF. The DNA for the CDR3 is TGCGCCGGCAGCCAGGCGGGGGGGAGCTCCTACAATGAGCAGTTCTTC. The rearrangement joins TRBV4-1 to TRBJ2-1; 9 bases are a match to TRBD2. This CDR3 is 16 amino acids long. Germline V gene data show CDR1 as MGHRA and CDR2 as YSYEKL.